These 17 T cell receptor beta chains share one sample of origin, sequenced in a study of blood T cell repertoires in COVID-19. TCRdb keeps only in-frame clones here, not all; method: immunoSEQ multiplex PCR. The table includes 300,000 or so clones, 70% to 90% detected once. Sequencing used peripheral blood. Source of these receptors: a woman aged 45-65 years who had recovered from COVID-19.

This rearrangement joins TRBV6-2 or TRBV6-3 to TRBJ1-2; the D gene is possibly TRBD1 (5 bases). CDR1 is MNHEY and CDR2 is SVGEGT in the germline V gene. The CDR3 covers 13 residues. V lost 6 bases, J lost 2 bases, and 10 bases lay in between. CDR3 in DNA: TGTGCCAGCAGCCTGACAGAAAACTATGGCTACACCTTC. Its translation is CASSLTENYGYTF.

The J gene is TRBJ2-5, the V gene TRBV12-3 or TRBV12-4, with D possibly matching TRBD1 (5 bases). V dropped 4 bases and J dropped 3 bases, with 9 bases sitting between them. The CDR3 spans 13 residues. The CDR3 DNA reads as TGTGCCAGCAGTTGGCAGGGCGAAGAGACCCAGTACTTC. Encoded protein: CASSWQGEETQYF.

The chain has TRBV7-3 and TRBJ2-1; D gene uncertain. The CDR3 totals 14 residues. The V and J ends lost 0 bases and 5 bases respectively, with 8 bases between them. Germline CDR1 SGHTA, CDR2 FQGTGA. The CDR3 DNA sequence: TGTGCCAGCAGCTTAACGTTCCGGGACAATGAGCAGTTCTTC. This translates into CASSLTFRDNEQFF.

The rearrangement joins TRBV4-3 to TRBJ1-1; D call uncertain. The CDR3 is 17 residues long. V lost 0 bases and J lost 0, with 14 bases in between. CDR1 is LGHNA and CDR2 is YSLEER in the germline V gene. CDR3 protein: CASSQELFSQLNTEAFF. CDR3 nucleotide sequence: TGCGCCAGCAGCCAAGAGTTGTTTAGCCAGCTGAACACTGAAGCTTTCTTT.

The J gene is TRBJ2-7, the V gene TRBV11-2; tentative D call: TRBD1 (5 bases). This CDR3 comprises 12 residues. The germline V and J ends were trimmed by 1 base and 5 bases, with 6 bases remaining between them. The germline gives CDR1 SGHAT, CDR2 FQNNGV. As DNA, the CDR3 is TGTGCCAGCAGCTTAGCAGGGCACGAGCAGTACTTC. It is translated as CASSLAGHEQYF.

DNA of the CDR3: TGTGCCAGCAGCTCTTCCAACGCTAATCGAAATGGCTACACCTTC. It translates to CASSSSNANRNGYTF. The chain joins TRBV7-9 to TRBJ1-2; no clear D gene. CDR3 size: 15 residues. Trimming left V 4 bases short and J 6 bases short, with 18 bases between. The germline V gene has CDR1 SEHNR and CDR2 FQNEAQ (reference sequence).

The V and J genes are TRBV27 and TRBJ2-3, with no clear D. Germline V gene data show CDR1 as MNHEY and CDR2 as SMNVEV (reference sequence). V was shortened by 7 bases and J by 0 bases, with 8 bases between the two germline ends. The CDR3 is 13 residues long. The CDR3 bases are TGTGCCAGCAAACCAACTAGCACAGATACGCAGTATTTT. Translation gives CASKPTSTDTQYF.

This clone has more than one count but fewer than ten. Other DNA sequences within the sample encode an identical CDR3. The chain uses TRBV27 and TRBJ2-7, with 11 positions matching TRBD1. The CDR3 covers 15 residues. Germline V lookup: CDR1 MNHEY, CDR2 SMNVEV (reference sequence). V lost 2 bases, J lost 0 bases, and 0 bases stayed unmatched. DNA of the CDR3: TGTGCCAGCAGTTTAGGGACAGGGGGCTCCTACGAGCAGTACTTC. Amino acid sequence: CASSLGTGGSYEQYF.

V is TRBV15 and J is TRBJ2-1, with 7 bases matching TRBD2. The CDR3 loop spans 16 amino acids. Germline trimming cut 2 bases from V and 8 bases from J; bases unmatched to any gene: 12. The germline gives CDR1 LNHNV, CDR2 YYDKDF (reference sequence). The CDR3 DNA follows: TGTGCCACCAGCAGACGTTTGGGCGGGAGTGGTGATGAGCAGTTCTTC. This encodes CATSRRLGGSGDEQFF. The complete variable domain, with remaining parts taken from reference TRBV15 and TRBJ2-1, reads DAMVIQNPRYQVTQFGKPVTLSCSQTLNHNVMYWYQQKSSQAPKLLFHYYDKDFNNEADTPDNFQSRRPNTSFCFLDIRSPGLGDTAMYLCATSRRLGGSGDEQFFGPGTRLTVL.

The chain employs TRBV5-8 and TRBJ2-1; D unclear. The V and J ends lost 0 bases and 1 base respectively, with 8 bases between them. This CDR3 spans 15 amino acids. From germline, CDR1 is SGHTS and CDR2 YDEGEE. CDR3 residues: CASSLGASSYNEQFF. CDR3 in DNA: TGTGCCAGCAGCTTGGGAGCCTCTTCCTACAATGAGCAGTTCTTC.

This sequence joins TRBV20-1 and TRBJ2-1; no firm D call. This CDR3 has 11 residues. The V gene's germline CDR1 is DFQATT and CDR2 SNEGSKA (reference sequence). The CDR3 is CSLTSYNEQFF. The CDR3 DNA reads TGCAGCCTAACCTCCTACAATGAGCAGTTCTTC.

This chain uses TRBV28 with TRBJ2-7; 8 nucleotides agree with TRBD2. CDR1 and CDR2 (germline): MDHEN, SYDVKM. This CDR3 contains 12 residues. V was clipped by 11 bases and J by 4 bases; unmatched bases: 7. The CDR3 DNA follows: TGTGCCGCTGGTCAGCGGGAGTACGAGCAGTACTTC. This translates into CAAGQREYEQYF.

The V call is TRBV25-1, the J call TRBJ2-5; the match to TRBD1 covers 7 bases. The CDR3 contains 15 residues. Losses at the gene ends were 5 bases for V and 5 bases for J; bases not matched to a gene: 11. Germline loops: CDR1 MGHDK, CDR2 SYGVNS. CDR3 in amino acids: CASSPVADRRETQYF. CDR3 sequence (DNA): TGTGCCAGCAGTCCGGTCGCGGACAGGCGCGAGACCCAGTACTTC.

This sequence joins TRBV28 and TRBJ1-1; perhaps TRBD1 as D (5 bases). The CDR3 runs to 14 residues. Germline V gene sequence: CDR1 MDHEN, CDR2 SYDVKM. Trimming took 8 bases from V and 1 from J, leaving 14 bases between them. In DNA form, the CDR3 reads TGTGCCAGCTGTACTCTGGGGGGGAACACTGAAGCTTTCTTT. Translating it yields CASCTLGGNTEAFF.

The V gene is TRBV30, the J gene TRBJ1-6, with 8 bases fitting TRBD1. The germline gives CDR1 GTSNPN, CDR2 SVGIG (reference sequence). With V trimmed by 8 bases and J by 7 bases, 10 bases remained unmatched. The CDR3 extends over 14 amino acids. The CDR3: CAGSRTGMNSPLHF. The CDR3 DNA is TGTGCCGGTTCCCGGACAGGGATGAATTCACCCCTCCACTTT.

The chain recombines TRBV29-1 with TRBJ2-5, with 8 bases fitting TRBD1. Trimming at V came to 7 bases and at J to 3 bases, leaving 4 bases not matched to a gene. The V gene's germline CDR1 is SQVTM and CDR2 ANQGSEA. This CDR3 region has 12 residues. For the CDR3, the DNA is TGCAGCGCTGGACAGGGTGAAGAGACCCAGTACTTC. This codes for CSAGQGEETQYF.

The gene calls are TRBV5-1 and TRBJ2-1; D perhaps matches TRBD1 (6 bases). The CDR3 consists of 16 residues. CDR1 is SGHRS and CDR2 is YFSETQ in the germline V gene. Trimming removed 0 bases at V and 7 bases at J, with 17 bases between. The chain's CDR3 is CASSLAGWGRGNEQFF. In nucleotides, the CDR3 is TGCGCCAGCAGCTTGGCCGGGTGGGGGCGCGGAAATGAGCAGTTCTTC.